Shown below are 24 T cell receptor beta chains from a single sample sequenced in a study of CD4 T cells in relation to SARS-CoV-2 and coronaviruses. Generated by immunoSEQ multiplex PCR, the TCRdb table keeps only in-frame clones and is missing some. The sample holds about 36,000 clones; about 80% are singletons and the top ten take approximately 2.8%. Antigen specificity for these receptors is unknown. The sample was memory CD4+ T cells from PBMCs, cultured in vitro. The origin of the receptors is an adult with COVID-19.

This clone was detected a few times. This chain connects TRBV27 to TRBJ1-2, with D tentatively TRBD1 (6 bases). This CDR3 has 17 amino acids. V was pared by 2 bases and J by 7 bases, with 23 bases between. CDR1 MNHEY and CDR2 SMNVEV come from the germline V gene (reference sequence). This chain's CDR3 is CASSLSFMPDRRGGYTF. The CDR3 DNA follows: TGTGCCAGCAGTTTAAGCTTTATGCCCGACAGGAGAGGTGGCTACACCTTC.

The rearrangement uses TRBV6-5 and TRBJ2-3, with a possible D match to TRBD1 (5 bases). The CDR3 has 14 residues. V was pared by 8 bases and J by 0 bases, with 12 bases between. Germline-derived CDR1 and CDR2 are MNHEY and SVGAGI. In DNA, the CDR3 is TGTGCCAGCTGGGGCAGTTCTAGCACAGATACGCAGTATTTT. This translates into CASWGSSSTDTQYF.

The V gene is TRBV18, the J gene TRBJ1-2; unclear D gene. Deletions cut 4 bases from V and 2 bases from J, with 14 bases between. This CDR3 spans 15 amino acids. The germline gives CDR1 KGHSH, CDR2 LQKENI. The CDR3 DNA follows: TGTGCCAGCTCACGTAAGGCTGAGCTAAACTATGGCTACACCTTC. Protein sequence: CASSRKAELNYGYTF.

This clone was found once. This CDR3 is CASSPGGPTETQYF. In DNA, the CDR3 is TGTGCCAGCAGTCCGGGAGGGCCAACAGAGACCCAGTACTTC. The gene calls are TRBV6-6 and TRBJ2-5; 8 bases align to TRBD2. J gave up 4 bases and V 5 bases, and 6 bases lay outside the gene matches. Germline CDR1 is MNHNY and CDR2 is SVGAGI (reference sequence). The CDR3 is made up of 14 amino acids.

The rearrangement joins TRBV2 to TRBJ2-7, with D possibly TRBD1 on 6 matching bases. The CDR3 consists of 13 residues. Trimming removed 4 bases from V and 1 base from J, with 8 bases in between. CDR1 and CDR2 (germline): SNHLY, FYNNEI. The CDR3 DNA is TGTGCCAGCAGTGGACAGGAGTCCTACGAGCAGTACTTC. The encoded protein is CASSGQESYEQYF. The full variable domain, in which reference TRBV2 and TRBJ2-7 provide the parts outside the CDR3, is EPEVTQTPSHQVTQMGQEVILRCVPISNHLYFYWYRQILGQKVEFLVSFYNNEISEKSEIFDDQFSVERPDGSNFTLKIRSTKLEDSAMYFCASSGQESYEQYFGPGTRLTVT.

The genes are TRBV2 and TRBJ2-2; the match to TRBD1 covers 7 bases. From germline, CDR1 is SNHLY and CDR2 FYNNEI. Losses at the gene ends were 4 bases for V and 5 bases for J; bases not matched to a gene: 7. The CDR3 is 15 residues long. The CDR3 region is CASSGQGARTGELFF. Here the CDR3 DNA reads TGTGCCAGCAGTGGACAGGGAGCAAGGACCGGGGAGCTGTTTTTT.

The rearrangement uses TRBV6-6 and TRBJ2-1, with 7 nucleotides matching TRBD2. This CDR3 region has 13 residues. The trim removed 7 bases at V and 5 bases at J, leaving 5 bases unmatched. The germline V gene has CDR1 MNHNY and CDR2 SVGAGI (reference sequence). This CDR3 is CASKLAQNNEQFF. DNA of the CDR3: TGTGCCAGCAAACTAGCGCAAAACAATGAGCAGTTCTTC.

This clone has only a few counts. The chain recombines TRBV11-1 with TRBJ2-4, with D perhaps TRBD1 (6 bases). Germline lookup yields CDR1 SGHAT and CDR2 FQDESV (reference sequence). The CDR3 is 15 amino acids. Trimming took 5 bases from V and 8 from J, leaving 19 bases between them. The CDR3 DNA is TGTGCCAGCAGCGCAGGGGTACAGGACATCGACATTCAGTACTTC. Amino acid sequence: CASSAGVQDIDIQYF.

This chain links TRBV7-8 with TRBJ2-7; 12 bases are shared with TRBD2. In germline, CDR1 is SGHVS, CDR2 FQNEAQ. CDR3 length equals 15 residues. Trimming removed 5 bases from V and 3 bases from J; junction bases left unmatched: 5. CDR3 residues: CASSPRTSGIYEQYF. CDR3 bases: TGTGCCAGCAGCCCCAGGACTAGCGGGATCTACGAGCAGTACTTC.

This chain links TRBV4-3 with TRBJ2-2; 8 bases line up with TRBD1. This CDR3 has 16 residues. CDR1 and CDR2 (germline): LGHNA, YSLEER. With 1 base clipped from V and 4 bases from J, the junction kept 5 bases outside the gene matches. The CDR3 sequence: CASSQVTGGSTGELFF. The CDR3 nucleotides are TGCGCCAGCAGCCAAGTAACAGGGGGTTCCACCGGGGAGCTGTTTTTT.

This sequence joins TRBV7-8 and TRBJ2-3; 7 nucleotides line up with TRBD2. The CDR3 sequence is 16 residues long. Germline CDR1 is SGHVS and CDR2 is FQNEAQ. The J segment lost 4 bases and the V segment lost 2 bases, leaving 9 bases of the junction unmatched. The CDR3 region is CASSLLGGSSADTQYF. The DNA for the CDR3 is TGTGCCAGCAGCTTACTTGGCGGGAGCAGCGCAGATACGCAGTATTTT.

The CDR3 loop is CASSISGRVYNEQFF. The CDR3, as DNA: TGTGCCAGCAGCATTAGCGGGAGGGTCTACAATGAGCAGTTCTTC. The V gene is TRBV7-3, the J gene TRBJ2-1, with 11 nucleotides matching TRBD2. V trimming: 5 bases; J trimming: 3 bases; junction bases outside the gene matches: 3. The CDR3 is 15 amino acids. CDR1 is SGHTA, CDR2 FQGTGA, per germline.

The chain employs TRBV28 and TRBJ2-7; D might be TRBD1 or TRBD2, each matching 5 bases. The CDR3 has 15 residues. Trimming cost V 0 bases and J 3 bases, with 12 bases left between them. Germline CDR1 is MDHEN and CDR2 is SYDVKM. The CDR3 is CASSLWGERDYEQYF. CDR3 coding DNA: TGTGCCAGCAGTTTATGGGGGGAACGAGACTACGAGCAGTACTTC.

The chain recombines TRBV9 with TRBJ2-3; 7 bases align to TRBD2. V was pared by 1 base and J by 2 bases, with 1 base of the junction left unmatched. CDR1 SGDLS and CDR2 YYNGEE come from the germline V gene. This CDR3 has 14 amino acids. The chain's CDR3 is CASSVLADTDTQYF. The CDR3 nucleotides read TGTGCCAGCAGCGTACTAGCGGACACAGATACGCAGTATTTT.

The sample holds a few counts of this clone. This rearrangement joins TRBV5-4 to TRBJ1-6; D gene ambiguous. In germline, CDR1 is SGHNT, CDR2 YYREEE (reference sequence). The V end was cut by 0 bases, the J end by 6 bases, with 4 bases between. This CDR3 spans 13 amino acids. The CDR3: CASSLGGNSPLHF. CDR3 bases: TGTGCCAGCAGCTTGGGGGGTAATTCACCCCTCCACTTT.

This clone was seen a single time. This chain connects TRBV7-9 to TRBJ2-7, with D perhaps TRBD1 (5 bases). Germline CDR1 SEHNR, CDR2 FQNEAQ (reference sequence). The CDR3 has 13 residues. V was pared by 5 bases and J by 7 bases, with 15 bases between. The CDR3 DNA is TGTGCCAGCAGCCCGGCGACACAGGAAGAGCAGTACTTC. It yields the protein CASSPATQEEQYF.

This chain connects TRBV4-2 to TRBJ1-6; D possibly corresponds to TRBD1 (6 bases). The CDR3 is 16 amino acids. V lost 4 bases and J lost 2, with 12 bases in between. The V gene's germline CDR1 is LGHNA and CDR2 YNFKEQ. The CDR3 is CASSRGGQTYNSPLHF. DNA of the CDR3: TGTGCCAGCAGCCGGGGGGGCCAAACCTATAATTCACCCCTCCACTTT.

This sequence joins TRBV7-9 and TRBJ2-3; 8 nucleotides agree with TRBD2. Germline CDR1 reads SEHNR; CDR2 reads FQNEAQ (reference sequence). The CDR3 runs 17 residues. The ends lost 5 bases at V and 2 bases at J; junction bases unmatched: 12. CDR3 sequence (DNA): TGTGCCAGCAGCCCCCGGACTAGCTGGGATCTCACAGATACGCAGTATTTT. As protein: CASSPRTSWDLTDTQYF.

In nucleotides, the CDR3 is TGCGCCAGCAGCCAAGAGGCGACAGGGGACACTGAAGCTTTCTTT. It translates to CASSQEATGDTEAFF. The gene calls are TRBV4-1 and TRBJ1-1; 8 nucleotides match TRBD1. The CDR3 runs 15 residues. Trimming removed 0 bases from V and 3 bases from J; junction bases left unmatched: 3. Germline assignment: CDR1 MGHRA and CDR2 YSYEKL.

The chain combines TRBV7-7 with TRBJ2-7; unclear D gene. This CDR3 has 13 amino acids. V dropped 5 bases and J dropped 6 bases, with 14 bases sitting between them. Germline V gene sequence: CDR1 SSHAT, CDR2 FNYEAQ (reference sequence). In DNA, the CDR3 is TGTGCCAGCAGCATTAACTCGTTCGGCGAGCAGTACTTC. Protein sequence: CASSINSFGEQYF. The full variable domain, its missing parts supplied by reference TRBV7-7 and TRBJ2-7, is GAGVSQSPRYKVTKRGQDVTLRCDPISSHATLYWYQQALGQGPEFLTYFNYEAQPDKSGLPSDRFSAERPEGSISTLTIQRTEQRDSAMYRCASSINSFGEQYFGPGTRLTVT.

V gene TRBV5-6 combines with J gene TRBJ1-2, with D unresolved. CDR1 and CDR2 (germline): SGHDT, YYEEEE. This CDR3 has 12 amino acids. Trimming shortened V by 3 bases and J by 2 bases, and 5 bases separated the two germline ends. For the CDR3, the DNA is TGTGCCAGCAGCTACACCAACTATGGCTACACCTTC. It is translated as CASSYTNYGYTF.

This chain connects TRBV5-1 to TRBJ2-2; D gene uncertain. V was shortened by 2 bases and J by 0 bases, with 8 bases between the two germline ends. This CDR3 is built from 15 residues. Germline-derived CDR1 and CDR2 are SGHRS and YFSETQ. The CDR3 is CASSFLATNTGELFF. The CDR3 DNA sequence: TGCGCCAGCAGCTTTTTAGCTACGAACACCGGGGAGCTGTTTTTT.

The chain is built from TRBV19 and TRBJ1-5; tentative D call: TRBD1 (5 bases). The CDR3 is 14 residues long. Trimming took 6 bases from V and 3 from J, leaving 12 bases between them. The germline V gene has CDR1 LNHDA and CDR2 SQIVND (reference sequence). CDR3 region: CASSRGAANQPQHF. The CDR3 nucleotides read TGTGCCAGTAGCCGAGGGGCGGCCAATCAGCCCCAGCATTTT. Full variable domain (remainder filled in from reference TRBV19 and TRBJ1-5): DGGITQSPKYLFRKEGQNVTLSCEQNLNHDAMYWYRQDPGQGLRLIYYSQIVNDFQKGDIAEGYSVSREKKESFPLTVTSAQKNPTAFYLCASSRGAANQPQHFGDGTRLSIL.

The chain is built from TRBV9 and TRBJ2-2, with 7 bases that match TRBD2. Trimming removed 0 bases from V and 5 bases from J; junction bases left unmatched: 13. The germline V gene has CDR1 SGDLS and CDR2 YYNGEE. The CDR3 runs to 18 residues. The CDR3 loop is CASSVDPRSGTGTGELFF. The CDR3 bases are TGTGCCAGCAGCGTAGATCCGAGGAGCGGGACTGGTACCGGGGAGCTGTTTTTT.